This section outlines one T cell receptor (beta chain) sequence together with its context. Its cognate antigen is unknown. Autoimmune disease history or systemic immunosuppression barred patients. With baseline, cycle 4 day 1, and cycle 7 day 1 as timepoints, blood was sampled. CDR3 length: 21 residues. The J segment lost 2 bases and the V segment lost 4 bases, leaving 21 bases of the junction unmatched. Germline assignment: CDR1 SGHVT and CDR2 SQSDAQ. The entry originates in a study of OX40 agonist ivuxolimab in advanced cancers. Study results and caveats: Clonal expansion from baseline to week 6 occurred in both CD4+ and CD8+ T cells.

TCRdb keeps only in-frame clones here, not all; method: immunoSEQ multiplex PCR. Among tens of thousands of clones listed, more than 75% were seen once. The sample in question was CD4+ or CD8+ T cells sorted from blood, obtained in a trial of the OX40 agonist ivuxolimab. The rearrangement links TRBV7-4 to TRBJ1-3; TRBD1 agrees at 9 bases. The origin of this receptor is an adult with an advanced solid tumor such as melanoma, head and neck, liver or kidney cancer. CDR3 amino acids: CASSYDGGIGRDRATGNTIYF. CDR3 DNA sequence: TGTGCCAGCAGCTACGACGGAGGGATTGGGAGGGACAGGGCAACTGGAAACACCATATATTTT.